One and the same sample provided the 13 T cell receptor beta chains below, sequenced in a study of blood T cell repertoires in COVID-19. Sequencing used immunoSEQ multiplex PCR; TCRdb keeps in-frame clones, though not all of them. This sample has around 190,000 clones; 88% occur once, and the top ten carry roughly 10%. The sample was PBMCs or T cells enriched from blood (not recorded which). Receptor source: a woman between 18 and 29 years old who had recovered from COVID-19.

This CDR3 reads CTSSQDLWGLAGRGETQYF. For the CDR3, the DNA is TGCACCAGCAGCCAAGATCTTTGGGGGCTAGCGGGGAGGGGAGAGACCCAGTACTTC. The J gene is TRBJ2-5, the V gene TRBV1; the table's TRBD2 call for D was not verified on the DNA. TRBV1 is a recognized pseudogene. This CDR3 is built from 19 residues.

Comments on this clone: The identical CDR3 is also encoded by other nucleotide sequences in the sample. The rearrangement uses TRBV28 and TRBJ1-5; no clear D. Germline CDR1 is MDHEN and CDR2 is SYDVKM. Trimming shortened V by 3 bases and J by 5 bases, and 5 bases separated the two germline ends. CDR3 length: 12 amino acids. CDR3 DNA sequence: TGTGCCAGCAGTTTGAGTTATCAGCCCCAGCATTTT. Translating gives CASSLSYQPQHF.

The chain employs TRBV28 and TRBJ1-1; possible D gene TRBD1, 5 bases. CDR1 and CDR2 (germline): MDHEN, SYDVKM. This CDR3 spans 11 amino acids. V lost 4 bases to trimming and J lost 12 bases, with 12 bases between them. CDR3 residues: CASSSGRRTFF. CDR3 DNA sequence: TGTGCCAGCAGTTCAGGGAGGAGAACTTTCTTT.

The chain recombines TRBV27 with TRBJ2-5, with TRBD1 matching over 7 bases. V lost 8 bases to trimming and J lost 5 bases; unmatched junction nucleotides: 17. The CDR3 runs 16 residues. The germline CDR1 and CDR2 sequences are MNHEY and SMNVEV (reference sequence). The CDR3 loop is CASLERGGAFGETQYF. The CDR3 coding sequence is TGTGCCAGCCTCGAGAGAGGGGGCGCTTTCGGGGAGACCCAGTACTTC.

The CDR3 DNA is TGTGCCAGCAGCGCAGACGGGACAGGGGGAATCAATGGCAATCAGCCCCAGCATTTT. Its translation is CASSADGTGGINGNQPQHF. The chain combines TRBV7-9 with TRBJ1-5; 11 bases are shared with TRBD1. V shed 5 bases and J 2 bases; nucleotides not matched to a gene: 14. Looked up from germline, CDR1 is SEHNR and CDR2 is FQNEAQ (reference sequence). This CDR3 is built from 19 residues.

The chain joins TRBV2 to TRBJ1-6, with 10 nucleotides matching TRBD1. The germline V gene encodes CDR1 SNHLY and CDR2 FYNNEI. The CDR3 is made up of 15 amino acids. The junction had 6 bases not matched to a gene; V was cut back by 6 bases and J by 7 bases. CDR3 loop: CASSRDRGRNSPLHF. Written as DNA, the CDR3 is TGTGCCAGCAGCCGGGACAGGGGTAGAAATTCACCCCTCCACTTT.

DNA for the CDR3: TGCAGCGTTGGACAGGGTTCGAGGAACACTGAAGCTTTCTTT. Its translation is CSVGQGSRNTEAFF. V is TRBV29-1 and J is TRBJ1-1; 7 bases line up with TRBD1. The CDR3 extends over 14 amino acids. Germline V lookup: CDR1 SQVTM, CDR2 ANQGSEA. The V and J ends lost 4 bases and 1 base, in that order; junction bases with no gene match: 6.

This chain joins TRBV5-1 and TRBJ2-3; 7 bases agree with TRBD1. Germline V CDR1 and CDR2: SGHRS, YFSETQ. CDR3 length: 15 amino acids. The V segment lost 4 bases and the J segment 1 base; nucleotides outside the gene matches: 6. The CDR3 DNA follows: TGCGCCAGCAGCGAGACAGGGTCGGGCACAGATACGCAGTATTTT. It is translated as CASSETGSGTDTQYF.

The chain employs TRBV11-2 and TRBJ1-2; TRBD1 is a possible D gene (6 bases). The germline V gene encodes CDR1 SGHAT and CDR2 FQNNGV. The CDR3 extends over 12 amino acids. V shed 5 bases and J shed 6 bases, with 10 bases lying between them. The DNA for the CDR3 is TGTGCCAGCAGCCCTCGGACAGATGGCTACACCTTC. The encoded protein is CASSPRTDGYTF.

The DNA for the CDR3 is TGTGCCACCAGCCACTCTAGGGGCTCTGGGGCCAACGTCCTGACTTTC. Its protein is CATSHSRGSGANVLTF. The V and J genes are TRBV15 and TRBJ2-6, with a possible D match to TRBD1 (5 bases). Germline-derived CDR1 and CDR2 are LNHNV and YYDKDF (reference sequence). The CDR3 contains 16 residues. Trimming took 5 bases from V and 0 from J, leaving 11 bases between them.

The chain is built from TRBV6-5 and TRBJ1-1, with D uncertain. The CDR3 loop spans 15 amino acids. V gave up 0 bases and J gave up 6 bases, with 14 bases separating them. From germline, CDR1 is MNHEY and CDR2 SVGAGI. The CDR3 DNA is TGTGCCAGCAGTTACTCGACGGGGATCAACTCTGAAGCTTTCTTT. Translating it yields CASSYSTGINSEAFF.

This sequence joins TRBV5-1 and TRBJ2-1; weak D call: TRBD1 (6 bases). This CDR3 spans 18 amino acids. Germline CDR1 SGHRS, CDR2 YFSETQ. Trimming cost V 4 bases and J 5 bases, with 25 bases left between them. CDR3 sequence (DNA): TGCGCCAGCAGCCCCCAGGCAGGGGCCGCTATAACTAACAATGAGCAGTTCTTC. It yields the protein CASSPQAGAAITNNEQFF.

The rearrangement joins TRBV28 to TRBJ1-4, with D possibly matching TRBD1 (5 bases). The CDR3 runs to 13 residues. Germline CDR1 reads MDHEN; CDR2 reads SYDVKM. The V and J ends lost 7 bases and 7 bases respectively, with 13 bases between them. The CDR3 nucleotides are TGTGCCAGCACGCCAGGGCGTGTTGAAAAACTGTTTTTT. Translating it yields CASTPGRVEKLFF.